One and the same sample provided the 25 T cell receptor beta chains below, sequenced in a study of response to subunit inactivated influenza vaccine. One entry per CDR3 protein, called by TCRdb with MiXCR from the RT-PCR reads. The sample consists of 650,000 to 800,000 distinct CDR3 sequences, more than 11% of them appearing once. Sequencing used PBMCs from blood, obtained less than 15 days before vaccination. The receptors derive from a man in his fifties or sixties who received an inactivated influenza vaccine.

Only a few counts were recorded for this clonotype. J is TRBJ2-3 and V is TRBV24-1; tentative D call: TRBD2 (6 bases). V lost 6 bases and J lost 4, with 13 bases in between. Germline CDR1 KGHDR, CDR2 SFDVKD. This CDR3 contains 14 residues. The CDR3 nucleotides are TGTGCCACCAGTCCCGCCAGGGAGGCAGATACGCAGTATTTT. Its protein product is CATSPAREADTQYF.

This clonotype was observed a few times. The chain has TRBV4-1 and TRBJ1-2; D is perhaps TRBD1 (6 bases). Germline CDR1 MGHRA, CDR2 YSYEKL. V was clipped by 3 bases and J by 0 bases, with 20 bases between them. The CDR3 consists of 18 residues. CDR3 sequence: CASSHYRDKNQSNYGYTF. CDR3 coding DNA: TGCGCCAGCAGCCACTACCGGGACAAGAACCAGTCTAACTATGGCTACACCTTC.

The chain has TRBV20-1 and TRBJ2-7; TRBD2 matches at 8 bases. The CDR3 extends over 14 amino acids. The germline V gene encodes CDR1 DFQATT and CDR2 SNEGSKA (reference sequence). The V segment lost 6 bases and the J segment 7 bases; nucleotides outside the gene matches: 14. This chain's CDR3 is CSAPGGGVGGEQYF. The CDR3 DNA reads TGCAGTGCCCCCGGGGGGGGAGTGGGGGGGGAGCAGTACTTC.

This clonotype appeared a few times. The genes are TRBV5-1 and TRBJ2-2; no clear D gene. The CDR3 runs to 13 residues. V lost 4 bases and J lost 6, with 10 bases in between. Germline V gene lookup returns CDR1 SGHRS and CDR2 YFSETQ. Here the CDR3 DNA reads TGCGCCAGCAGCCATGAGTCCTCCGGGGAGCTGTTTTTT. Its translation is CASSHESSGELFF.

The rearrangement joins TRBV28 to TRBJ1-5; 9 bases align to TRBD1. The CDR3 is 14 residues long. CDR1 and CDR2 from the germline V gene are MDHEN and SYDVKM. Trimming cost V 5 bases and J 5 bases; bases outside gene matches: 4. This CDR3 is CASSGTGLYQPQHF. The CDR3 coding sequence is TGTGCCAGCAGTGGGACAGGGCTGTATCAGCCCCAGCATTTT.

This chain links TRBV6-1 with TRBJ2-7, with TRBD1 matching over 8 bases. Trimming cost V 6 bases and J 6 bases; bases outside gene matches: 10. CDR1 and CDR2 (germline): MNHNS, SASEGT. This CDR3 is built from 14 residues. The CDR3 loop reads CASRPRDRPLEQYF. The CDR3 DNA follows: TGTGCCAGCAGACCCCGGGACAGGCCGCTCGAGCAGTACTTC.

The table lists this clonotype with many counts. This chain uses TRBV29-1 with TRBJ2-7, with D possibly being TRBD1 (5 bases). The CDR3 loop spans 13 amino acids. Between the trimmed V and J ends, which lost 2 bases and 9 bases, there was a span of 17 bases. Germline CDR1 and CDR2: SQVTM and ANQGSEA. CDR3 bases: TGCAGCGTTGAACAGGATATGGCTACAGGGCAGTACTTC. Translation gives CSVEQDMATGQYF.

The gene calls are TRBV7-3 and TRBJ2-5, with unresolved D. CDR3 length: 14 residues. Trimming pared 2 bases from V and 0 bases from J, leaving 7 bases between. Germline V gene sequence: CDR1 SGHTA, CDR2 FQGTGA. The CDR3 loop is CASSLFRNQETQYF. CDR3 in DNA: TGTGCCAGCAGCTTATTCCGGAACCAAGAGACCCAGTACTTC.

This clonotype was seen a few times. The rearrangement links TRBV29-1 to TRBJ2-1, with 9 bases aligning to TRBD2. The CDR3 sequence is 17 residues long. Germline V gene data show CDR1 as SQVTM and CDR2 as ANQGSEA. With V trimmed by 5 bases and J by 2 bases, 13 bases remained unmatched. Here the CDR3 reads CSVFGRGGPSPYNEQFF. Written as DNA, the CDR3 is TGCAGCGTTTTCGGGCGGGGGGGGCCGAGCCCCTACAATGAGCAGTTCTTC.

V usage is TRBV12-5 and J usage is TRBJ2-2; TRBD1 matches 10 bases. Germline V CDR1 and CDR2: LGHNT, FRNRAP. The CDR3 runs to 16 residues. Germline trimming cut 1 base from V and 6 bases from J; bases unmatched to any gene: 5. The CDR3 DNA reads TGTGCTAGTGGTTTGGACCCGGGACAGGGGTCCGGGGAGCTGTTTTTT. Encoded protein: CASGLDPGQGSGELFF.

This rearrangement joins TRBV28 to TRBJ2-1; a possible D gene is TRBD1 (5 bases). The CDR3 consists of 13 residues. Germline V gives CDR1 MDHEN, CDR2 SYDVKM. V was pared by 6 bases and J by 6 bases, with 12 bases between. This CDR3 reads CASRAGFANEQFF. CDR3 sequence (DNA): TGTGCCAGCAGGGCAGGGTTTGCCAATGAGCAGTTCTTC.

This clonotype showed up just a few times. This chain joins TRBV20-1 and TRBJ2-3; maybe TRBD2 (6 bases). The germline V gene has CDR1 DFQATT and CDR2 SNEGSKA (reference sequence). V lost 0 bases and J lost 8, with 15 bases in between. This CDR3 is 14 amino acids long. The CDR3 protein is CSARDVDGSGTQYF. The CDR3 coding sequence is TGCAGTGCTAGAGATGTCGACGGGAGTGGTACGCAGTATTTT.

This clonotype occurred a few times. This chain joins TRBV3-1 and TRBJ2-7; 7 bases line up with TRBD1. With 4 bases clipped from V and 2 bases from J, the junction kept 14 bases outside the gene matches. Germline V CDR1 and CDR2: LGHDT, YNNKEL (reference sequence). The CDR3 consists of 17 residues. CDR3: CASSPTMGQRAAYEQYF. The CDR3 bases are TGTGCCAGCAGCCCCACCATGGGACAGAGGGCGGCCTACGAGCAGTACTTC.

The CDR3 region has the DNA TGTGCCAGCAGTGAAGTGGGACACAAAGAGACCCAGTACTTC. This encodes CASSEVGHKETQYF. The V call is TRBV25-1, the J call TRBJ2-5; D possibly corresponds to TRBD1 (6 bases). V dropped 2 bases and J dropped 3 bases, with 10 bases sitting between them. The CDR3 loop spans 14 amino acids. Germline CDR1 reads MGHDK; CDR2 reads SYGVNS. The whole variable domain, remainder taken from reference TRBV25-1 and TRBJ2-5, is EADIYQTPRYLVIGTGKKITLECSQTMGHDKMYWYQQDPGMELHLIHYSYGVNSTEKGDLSSESTVSRIRTEHFPLTLESARPSHTSQYLCASSEVGHKETQYFGPGTRLLVL.

This clonotype has a single count. The V gene is TRBV3-1, the J gene TRBJ1-2; D is perhaps TRBD1 (5 bases). Germline V CDR1 and CDR2: LGHDT, YNNKEL (reference sequence). The V gene lost 3 bases and the J gene lost 7 bases, with 12 bases spanning the gap. The CDR3 loop spans 13 amino acids. The CDR3 region is CASSQRPQGGYTF. The CDR3 DNA is TGTGCCAGCAGCCAGCGGCCCCAGGGTGGCTACACCTTC.

CDR3 nucleotides: TGTGCCAGCAGAGGGACGTTCCAAGAGACCCAGTACTTC. Protein sequence: CASRGTFQETQYF. J is TRBJ2-5 and V is TRBV6-2 or TRBV6-3, with D tentatively TRBD1 or TRBD2 (5 bases each). V gave up 6 bases and J gave up 1 base, with 9 bases separating them. Germline V gene sequence: CDR1 MNHEY, CDR2 SVGEGT. The CDR3 totals 13 residues.

In regard to this clonotype: One junction end does not reproduce the germline sequence, and a read error may be involved. The chain uses TRBV12-3 or TRBV12-4 and TRBJ2-2; 7 nucleotides align to TRBD1. The CDR3 extends over 13 amino acids. The CDR3 region is CASSLTGAGELIF. The CDR3 DNA reads as TGTGCCAGCAGTCTCACAGGGGCCGGGGAGCTGATTTTT.

The J gene is TRBJ2-1, the V gene TRBV12-3 or TRBV12-4, with D perhaps TRBD1 (6 bases). The CDR3 loop spans 15 amino acids. V lost 7 bases and J lost 4, with 17 bases in between. CDR3: CASNQRTARYNEQFF. The CDR3 bases are TGTGCCAGCAACCAACGGACAGCTAGATACAATGAGCAGTTCTTC.

This clonotype was counted only a few times. The chain is built from TRBV10-3 and TRBJ2-2, with D maybe TRBD1 (6 bases). The CDR3 consists of 16 residues. V was shortened by 6 bases and J by 4 bases, with 18 bases between the two germline ends. The germline V gene encodes CDR1 ENHRY and CDR2 SYGVKD. As DNA, the CDR3 is TGTGCCATCAGAAATGTCAGGGGTATTTCCACCGGGGAGCTGTTTTTT. It translates to CAIRNVRGISTGELFF.

This clonotype has only a few counts. The genes are TRBV28 and TRBJ2-2; the D is unclear. Germline CDR1 is MDHEN and CDR2 is SYDVKM. The CDR3 has 14 residues. The germline V and J ends were trimmed by 1 base and 4 bases, with 7 bases remaining between them. The CDR3 DNA sequence: TGTGCCAGCAGTTTATATTCCGGCACCGGGGAGCTGTTTTTT. Translating it yields CASSLYSGTGELFF.

This clonotype was observed a handful of times. The chain carries TRBV12-3 or TRBV12-4 and TRBJ2-5, with TRBD1 identical over 11 bases. J lost 5 bases, V lost 6 bases, and 5 bases had no gene match. The CDR3 is 14 residues long. For the CDR3, the DNA is TGTGCCAGCAGCCGGACAGGGGGCTGGGAGACCCAGTACTTC. Amino acids: CASSRTGGWETQYF.

This clonotype was counted between two and nine times. The V call is TRBV4-3, the J call TRBJ2-2, with no clear D. The ends were cut back, 3 bases at V and 4 bases at J, with 9 bases in the middle. The CDR3 consists of 14 residues. CDR1 and CDR2 from the germline V gene are LGHNA and YSLEER. CDR3: CASSHLTATGELFF. CDR3 DNA sequence: TGCGCCAGCAGCCACCTCACGGCCACCGGGGAGCTGTTTTTT.

This clonotype was counted between two and nine times. This chain connects TRBV12-3 or TRBV12-4 to TRBJ1-5; no reliable D call. The CDR3 consists of 14 residues. V was clipped by 0 bases and J by 4 bases, with 7 bases between them. The CDR3 spells CASSLAGANQPQHF. Written as DNA, the CDR3 is TGTGCCAGCAGTTTAGCGGGTGCGAATCAGCCCCAGCATTTT.

This clonotype occurred a few times. The chain is built from TRBV27 and TRBJ2-7, with no clear D. Germline V gives CDR1 MNHEY, CDR2 SMNVEV (reference sequence). The V end was cut by 4 bases, the J end by 4 bases, with 14 bases between. This CDR3 spans 14 amino acids. CDR3 nucleotide sequence: TGTGCCAGCAGTTCAAACTTAAACAGTTACGAGCAGTACTTC. Its translation is CASSSNLNSYEQYF.

The count of this clonotype is one. The chain joins TRBV11-2 to TRBJ2-3, with 9 bases lining up with TRBD1. After removal of 2 bases from V and 4 bases from J, the junction contained 7 bases not matched to a gene. There are 16 residues in the CDR3. Germline CDR1 is SGHAT and CDR2 is FQNNGV. CDR3 bases: TGTGCCAGCAGCTTATCCAGGACAGGGGTCGCAGATACGCAGTATTTT. This sequence encodes CASSLSRTGVADTQYF.